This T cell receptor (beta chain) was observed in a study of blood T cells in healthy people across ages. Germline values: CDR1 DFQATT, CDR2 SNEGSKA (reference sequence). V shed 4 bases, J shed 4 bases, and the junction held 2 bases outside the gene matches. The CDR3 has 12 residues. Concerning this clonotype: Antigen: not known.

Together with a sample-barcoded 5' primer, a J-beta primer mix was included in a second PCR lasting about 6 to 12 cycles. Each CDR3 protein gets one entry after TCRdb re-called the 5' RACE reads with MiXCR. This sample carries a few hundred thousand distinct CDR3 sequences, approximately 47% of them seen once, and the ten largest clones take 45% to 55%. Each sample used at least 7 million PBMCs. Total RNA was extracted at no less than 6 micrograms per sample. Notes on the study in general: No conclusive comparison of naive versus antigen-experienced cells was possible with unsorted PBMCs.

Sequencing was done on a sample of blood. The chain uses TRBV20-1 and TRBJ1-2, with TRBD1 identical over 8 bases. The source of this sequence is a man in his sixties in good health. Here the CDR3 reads CSATGTGYGYTF. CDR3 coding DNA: TGCAGTGCTACCGGGACAGGCTATGGCTACACCTTC.